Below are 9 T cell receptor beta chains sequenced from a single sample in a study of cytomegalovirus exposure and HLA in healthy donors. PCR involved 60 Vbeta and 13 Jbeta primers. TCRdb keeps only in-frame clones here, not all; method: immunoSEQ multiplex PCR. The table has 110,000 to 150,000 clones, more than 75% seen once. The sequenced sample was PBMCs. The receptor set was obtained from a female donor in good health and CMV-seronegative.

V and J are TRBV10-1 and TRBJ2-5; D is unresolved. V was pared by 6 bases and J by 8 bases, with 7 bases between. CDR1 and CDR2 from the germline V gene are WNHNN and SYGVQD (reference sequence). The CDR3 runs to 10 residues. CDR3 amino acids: CASRGTTQYF. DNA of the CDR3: TGCGCCAGCAGGGGCACCACCCAGTACTTC.

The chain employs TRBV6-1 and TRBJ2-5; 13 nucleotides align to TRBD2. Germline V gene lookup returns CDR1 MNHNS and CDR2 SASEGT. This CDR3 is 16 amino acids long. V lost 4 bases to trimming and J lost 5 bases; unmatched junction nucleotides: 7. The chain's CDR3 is CASSVSTSGGRETQYF. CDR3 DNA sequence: TGTGCCAGCAGTGTCTCGACTAGCGGGGGGAGGGAGACCCAGTACTTC.

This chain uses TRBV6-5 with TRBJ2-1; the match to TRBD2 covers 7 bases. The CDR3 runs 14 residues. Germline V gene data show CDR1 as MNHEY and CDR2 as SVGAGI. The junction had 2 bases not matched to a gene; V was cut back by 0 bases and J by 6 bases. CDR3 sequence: CASSYSGTTNEQFF. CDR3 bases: TGTGCCAGCAGTTACTCCGGGACTACCAATGAGCAGTTCTTC.

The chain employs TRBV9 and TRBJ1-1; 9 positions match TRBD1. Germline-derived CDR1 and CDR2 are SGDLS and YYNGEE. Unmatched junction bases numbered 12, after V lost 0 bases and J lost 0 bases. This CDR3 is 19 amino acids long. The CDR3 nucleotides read TGTGCCAGCAGCGTAGGAGTTACAGGGGGCGCTGGGATGAACACTGAAGCTTTCTTT. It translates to CASSVGVTGGAGMNTEAFF.

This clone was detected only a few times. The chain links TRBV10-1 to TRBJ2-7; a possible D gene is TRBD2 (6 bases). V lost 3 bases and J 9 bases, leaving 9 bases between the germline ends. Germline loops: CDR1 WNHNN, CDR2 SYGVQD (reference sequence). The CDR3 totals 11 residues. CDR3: CASSDGSGQYF. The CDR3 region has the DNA TGCGCCAGCAGTGACGGTAGCGGGCAGTACTTC.

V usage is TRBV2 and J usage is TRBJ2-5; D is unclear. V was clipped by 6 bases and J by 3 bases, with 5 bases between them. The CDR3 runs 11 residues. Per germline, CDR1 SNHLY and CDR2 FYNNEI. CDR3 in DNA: TGTGCCAGCAGCAGTAAAGAGACCCAGTACTTC. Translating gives CASSSKETQYF.

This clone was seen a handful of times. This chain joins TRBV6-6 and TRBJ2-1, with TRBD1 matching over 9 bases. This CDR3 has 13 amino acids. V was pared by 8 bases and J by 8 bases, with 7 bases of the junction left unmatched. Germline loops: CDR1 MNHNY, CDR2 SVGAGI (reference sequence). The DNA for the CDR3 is TGTGCCAGCCGGACATGGGACAGGGATGAGCAGTTCTTC. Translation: CASRTWDRDEQFF.

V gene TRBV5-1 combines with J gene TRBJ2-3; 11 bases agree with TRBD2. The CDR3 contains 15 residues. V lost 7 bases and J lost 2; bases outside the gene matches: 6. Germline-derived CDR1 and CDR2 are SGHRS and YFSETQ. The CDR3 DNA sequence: TGCGCCAGCCGGGGACTAGCGGCGACCACAGATACGCAGTATTTT. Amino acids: CASRGLAATTDTQYF. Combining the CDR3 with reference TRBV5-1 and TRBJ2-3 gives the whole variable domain KAGVTQTPRYLIKTRGQQVTLSCSPISGHRSVSWYQQTPGQGLQFLFEYFSETQRNKGNFPGRFSGRQFSNSRSEMNVSTLELGDSALYLCASRGLAATTDTQYFGPGTRLTVL.

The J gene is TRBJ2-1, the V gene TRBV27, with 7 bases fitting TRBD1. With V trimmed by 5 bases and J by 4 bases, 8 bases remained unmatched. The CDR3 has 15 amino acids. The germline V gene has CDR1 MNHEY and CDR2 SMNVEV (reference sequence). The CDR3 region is CASSPRQGIYNEQFF. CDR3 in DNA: TGTGCCAGCAGTCCCCGACAGGGCATTTACAATGAGCAGTTCTTC.